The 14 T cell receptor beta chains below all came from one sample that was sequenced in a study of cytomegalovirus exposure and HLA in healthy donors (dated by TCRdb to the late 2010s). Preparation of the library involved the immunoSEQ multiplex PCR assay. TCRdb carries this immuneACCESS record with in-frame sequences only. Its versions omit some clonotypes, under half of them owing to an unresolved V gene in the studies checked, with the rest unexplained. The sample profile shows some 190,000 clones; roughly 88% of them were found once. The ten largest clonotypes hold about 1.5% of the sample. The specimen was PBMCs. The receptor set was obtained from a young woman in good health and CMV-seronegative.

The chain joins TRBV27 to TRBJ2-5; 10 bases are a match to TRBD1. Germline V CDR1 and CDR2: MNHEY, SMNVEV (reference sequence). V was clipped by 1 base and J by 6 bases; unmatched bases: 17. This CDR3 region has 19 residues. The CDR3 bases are TGTGCCAGCAGTTTATTTTCTGGACATGGGACAGGGGTTGTCAAGACCCAGTACTTC. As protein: CASSLFSGHGTGVVKTQYF.

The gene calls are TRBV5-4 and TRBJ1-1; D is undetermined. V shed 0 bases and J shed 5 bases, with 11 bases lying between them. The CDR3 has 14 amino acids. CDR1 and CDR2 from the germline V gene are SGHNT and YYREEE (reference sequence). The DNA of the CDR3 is TGTGCCAGCAGCTTGGAATCGGGATTGACTGAAGCTTTCTTT. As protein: CASSLESGLTEAFF.

This CDR3 is CASSGGGGRNYGYTF. The CDR3 coding sequence is TGTGCCAGCAGTGGAGGGGGCGGGAGGAACTATGGCTACACCTTC. This chain joins TRBV25-1 and TRBJ1-2, with TRBD1 matching 7 bases. J lost 2 bases, V lost 4 bases, and 7 bases had no gene match. The CDR3 covers 15 residues. Germline V gene lookup returns CDR1 MGHDK and CDR2 SYGVNS.

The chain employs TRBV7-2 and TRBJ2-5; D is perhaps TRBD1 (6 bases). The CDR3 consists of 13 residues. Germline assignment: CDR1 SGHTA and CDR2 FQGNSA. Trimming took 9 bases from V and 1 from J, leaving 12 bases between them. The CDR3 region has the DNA TGTGCCAGTGCGCGAGGGGGCCAAGAGACCCAGTACTTC. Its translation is CASARGGQETQYF.

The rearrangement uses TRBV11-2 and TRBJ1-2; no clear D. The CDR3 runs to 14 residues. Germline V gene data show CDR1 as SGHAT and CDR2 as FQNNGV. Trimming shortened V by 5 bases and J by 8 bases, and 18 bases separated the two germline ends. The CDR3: CASSVQGRREGYTF. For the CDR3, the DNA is TGTGCCAGCAGCGTCCAAGGGCGGCGGGAAGGCTACACCTTC.

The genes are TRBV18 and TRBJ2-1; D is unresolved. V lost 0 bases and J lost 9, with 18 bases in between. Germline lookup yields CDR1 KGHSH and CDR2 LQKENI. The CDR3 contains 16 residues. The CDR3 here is CASSPPLRSSEGEQFF. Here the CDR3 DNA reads TGTGCCAGCTCACCACCTCTTCGGAGCTCGGAAGGTGAGCAGTTCTTC.

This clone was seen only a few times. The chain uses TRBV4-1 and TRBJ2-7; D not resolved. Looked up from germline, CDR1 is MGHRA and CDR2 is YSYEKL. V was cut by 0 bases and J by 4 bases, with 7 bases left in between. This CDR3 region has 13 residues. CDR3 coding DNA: TGCGCCAGCAGCCAAGAAGCGAGTTACGAGCAGTACTTC. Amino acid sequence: CASSQEASYEQYF.

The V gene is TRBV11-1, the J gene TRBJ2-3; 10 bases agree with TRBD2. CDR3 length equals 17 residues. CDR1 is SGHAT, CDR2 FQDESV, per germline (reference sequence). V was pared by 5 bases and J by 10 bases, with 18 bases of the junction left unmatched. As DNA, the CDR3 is TGTGCCAGCAGCCCCGAGATAACTAGCGGGATCCCCCAAGCGCAGTATTTT. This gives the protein CASSPEITSGIPQAQYF.

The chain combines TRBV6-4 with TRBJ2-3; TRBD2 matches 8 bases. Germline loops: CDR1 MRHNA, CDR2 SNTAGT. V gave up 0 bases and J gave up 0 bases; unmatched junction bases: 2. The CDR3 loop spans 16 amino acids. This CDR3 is CASSDSASGSTDTQYF. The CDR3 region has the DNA TGTGCCAGCAGTGACTCGGCTAGCGGGAGCACAGATACGCAGTATTTT.

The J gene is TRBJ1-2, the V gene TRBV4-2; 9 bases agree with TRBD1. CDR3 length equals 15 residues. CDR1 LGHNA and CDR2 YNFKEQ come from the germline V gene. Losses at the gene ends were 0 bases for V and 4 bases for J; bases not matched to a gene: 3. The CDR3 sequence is CASSQDGTGSYGYTF. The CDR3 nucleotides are TGTGCCAGCAGCCAAGATGGGACAGGGTCCTATGGCTACACCTTC.

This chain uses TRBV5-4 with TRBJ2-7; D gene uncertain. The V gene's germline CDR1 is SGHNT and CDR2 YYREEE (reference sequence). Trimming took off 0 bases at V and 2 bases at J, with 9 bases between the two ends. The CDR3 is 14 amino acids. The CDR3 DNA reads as TGTGCCAGCAGCTTGGCCGCCAGGACCTACGAGCAGTACTTC. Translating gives CASSLAARTYEQYF.

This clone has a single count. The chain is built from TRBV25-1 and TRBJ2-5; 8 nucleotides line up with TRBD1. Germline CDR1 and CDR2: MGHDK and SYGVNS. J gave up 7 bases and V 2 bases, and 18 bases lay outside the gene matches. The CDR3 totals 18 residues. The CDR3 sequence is CASSERRTVGQGWLTQYF. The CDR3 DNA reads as TGTGCCAGCAGTGAAAGAAGGACCGTCGGACAGGGTTGGCTGACCCAGTACTTC.

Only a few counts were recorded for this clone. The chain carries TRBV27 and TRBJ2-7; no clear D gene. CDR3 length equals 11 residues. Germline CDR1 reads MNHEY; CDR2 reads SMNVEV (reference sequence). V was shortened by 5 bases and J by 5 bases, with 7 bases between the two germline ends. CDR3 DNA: TGTGCCAGCAGTGACCGGGACGAGCAGTACTTC. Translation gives CASSDRDEQYF.

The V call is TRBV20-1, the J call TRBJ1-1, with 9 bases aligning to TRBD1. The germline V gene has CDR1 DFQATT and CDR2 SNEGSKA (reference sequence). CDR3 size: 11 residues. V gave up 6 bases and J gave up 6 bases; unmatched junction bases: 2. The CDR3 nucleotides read TGCAGTGCAGGGACAGGGTCTGAAGCTTTCTTT. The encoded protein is CSAGTGSEAFF.